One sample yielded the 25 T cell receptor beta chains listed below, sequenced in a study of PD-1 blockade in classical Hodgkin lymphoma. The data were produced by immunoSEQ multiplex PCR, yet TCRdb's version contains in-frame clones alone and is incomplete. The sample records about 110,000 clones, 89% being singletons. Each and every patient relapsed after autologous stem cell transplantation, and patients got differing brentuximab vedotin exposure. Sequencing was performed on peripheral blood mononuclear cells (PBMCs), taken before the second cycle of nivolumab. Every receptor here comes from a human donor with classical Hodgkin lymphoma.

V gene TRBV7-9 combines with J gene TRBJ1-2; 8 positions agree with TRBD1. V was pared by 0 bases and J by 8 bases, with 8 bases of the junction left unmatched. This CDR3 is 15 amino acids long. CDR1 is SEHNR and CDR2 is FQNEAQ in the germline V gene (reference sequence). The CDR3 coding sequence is TGTGCCAGCAGCTTAGCGCAGGGGGCGGCCGGGGGCTACACCTTC. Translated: CASSLAQGAAGGYTF.

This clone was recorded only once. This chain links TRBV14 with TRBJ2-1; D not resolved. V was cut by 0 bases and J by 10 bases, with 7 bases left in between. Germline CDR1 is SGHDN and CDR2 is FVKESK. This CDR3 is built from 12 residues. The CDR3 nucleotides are TGTGCCAGCAGCCAAGACCGGCGGGAGCAGTTCTTC. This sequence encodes CASSQDRREQFF.

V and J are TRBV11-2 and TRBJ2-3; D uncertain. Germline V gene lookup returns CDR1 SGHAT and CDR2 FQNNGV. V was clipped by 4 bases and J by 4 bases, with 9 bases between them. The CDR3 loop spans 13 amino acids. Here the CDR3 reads CASSSVLSDTQYF. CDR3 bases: TGTGCCAGCAGCTCAGTATTATCAGATACGCAGTATTTT.

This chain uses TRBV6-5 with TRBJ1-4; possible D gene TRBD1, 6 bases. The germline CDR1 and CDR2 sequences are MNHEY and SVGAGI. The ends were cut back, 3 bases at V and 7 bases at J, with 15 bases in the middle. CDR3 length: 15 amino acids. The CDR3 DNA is TGTGCCAGCAGTTATAGGACAGACCTACTTGAAAAACTGTTTTTT. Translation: CASSYRTDLLEKLFF.

The DNA of the CDR3 is TGTGCCTGGTCCCGGGGTGGAGGAACCTACAATGAGCAGTTCTTC. Translating it yields CAWSRGGGTYNEQFF. The chain recombines TRBV30 with TRBJ2-1; D is perhaps TRBD2 (5 bases). V lost 5 bases, J lost 2 bases, and 16 bases lay in between. This CDR3 contains 15 residues. The germline V gene encodes CDR1 GTSNPN and CDR2 SVGIG (reference sequence).

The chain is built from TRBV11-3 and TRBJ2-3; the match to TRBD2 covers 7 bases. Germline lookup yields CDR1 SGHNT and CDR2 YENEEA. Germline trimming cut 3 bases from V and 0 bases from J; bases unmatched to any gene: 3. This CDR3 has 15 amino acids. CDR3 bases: TGTGCCAGCAGCTTCGGACTAGGGAGCACAGATACGCAGTATTTT. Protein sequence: CASSFGLGSTDTQYF.

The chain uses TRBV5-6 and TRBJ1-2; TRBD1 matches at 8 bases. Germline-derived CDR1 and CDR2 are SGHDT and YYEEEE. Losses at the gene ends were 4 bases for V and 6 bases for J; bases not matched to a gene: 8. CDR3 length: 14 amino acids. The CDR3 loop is CASSVDRGLHGYTF. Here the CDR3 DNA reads TGTGCCAGCAGCGTAGACAGGGGACTGCATGGCTACACCTTC.

CDR3 nucleotide sequence: TGTGCCAGCAGCTTGTGGGTTTCAGATACGCAGTATTTT. Its protein product is CASSLWVSDTQYF. The chain is built from TRBV5-4 and TRBJ2-3; no clear D gene. This CDR3 is 13 amino acids long. With 1 base removed from V and 4 bases from J, the gap between germline ends came to 7 bases. The V gene's germline CDR1 is SGHNT and CDR2 YYREEE (reference sequence).

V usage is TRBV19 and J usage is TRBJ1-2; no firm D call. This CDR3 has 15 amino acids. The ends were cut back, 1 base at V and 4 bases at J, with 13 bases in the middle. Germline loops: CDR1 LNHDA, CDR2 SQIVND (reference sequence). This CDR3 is CASSIAEGIGYGYTF. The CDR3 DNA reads TGTGCCAGTAGTATAGCCGAAGGCATAGGCTATGGCTACACCTTC.

This CDR3 reads CASSLDGASVGTQYF. CDR3 nucleotides: TGCGCCAGCTCCCTAGACGGGGCATCGGTCGGGACCCAGTACTTC. The gene calls are TRBV5-1 and TRBJ2-5; either TRBD1 or TRBD2 may fit D (5 bases each). This CDR3 is built from 15 residues. The germline gives CDR1 SGHRS, CDR2 YFSETQ. Trimming took 7 bases from V and 7 from J, leaving 23 bases between them.

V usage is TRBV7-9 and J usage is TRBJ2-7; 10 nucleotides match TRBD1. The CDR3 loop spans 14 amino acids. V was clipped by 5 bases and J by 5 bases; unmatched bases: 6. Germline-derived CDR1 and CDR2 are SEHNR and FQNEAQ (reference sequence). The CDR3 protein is CASSSGQGVHEQYF. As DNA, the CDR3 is TGTGCCAGCAGCAGCGGACAGGGGGTTCACGAGCAGTACTTC. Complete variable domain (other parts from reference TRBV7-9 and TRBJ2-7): DTGVSQNPRHKITKRGQNVTFRCDPISEHNRLYWYRQTLGQGPEFLTYFQNEAQLEKSRLLSDRFSAERPKGSFSTLEIQRTEQGDSAMYLCASSSGQGVHEQYFGPGTRLTVT.

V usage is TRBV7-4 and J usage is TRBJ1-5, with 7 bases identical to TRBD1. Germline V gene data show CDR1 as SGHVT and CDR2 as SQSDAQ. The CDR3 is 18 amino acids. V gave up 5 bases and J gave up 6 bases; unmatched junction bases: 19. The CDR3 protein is CASSRQGTSPLGIQPQHF. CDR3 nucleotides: TGTGCCAGCAGCCGACAGGGAACTTCCCCCTTGGGCATTCAGCCCCAGCATTTT. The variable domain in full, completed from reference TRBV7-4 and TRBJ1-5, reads GAGVSQSPRYKVAKRGRDVALRCDSISGHVTLYWYRQTLGQGSEVLTYSQSDAQRDKSGRPSGRFSAERPERSVSTLKIQRTEQGDSAVYLCASSRQGTSPLGIQPQHFGDGTRLSIL.

The CDR3 DNA follows: TGTGCCAGTACCCCCGGACTCAACCCAAAAATCTACGAGCAGTACTTC. Encoded protein: CASTPGLNPKIYEQYF. The chain has TRBV19 and TRBJ2-7; a possible D gene is TRBD2 (5 bases). This CDR3 comprises 16 residues. CDR1 is LNHDA, CDR2 SQIVND, per germline (reference sequence). Deletions cut 7 bases from V and 3 bases from J, with 22 bases between.

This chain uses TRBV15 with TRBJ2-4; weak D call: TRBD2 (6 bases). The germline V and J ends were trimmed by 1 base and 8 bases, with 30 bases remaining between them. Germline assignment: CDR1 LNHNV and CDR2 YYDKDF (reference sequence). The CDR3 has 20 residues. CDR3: CATSRGPPTSPLIGEDIQYF. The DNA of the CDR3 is TGTGCCACCAGCAGAGGCCCCCCGACAAGCCCGCTTATTGGGGAGGACATTCAGTACTTC.

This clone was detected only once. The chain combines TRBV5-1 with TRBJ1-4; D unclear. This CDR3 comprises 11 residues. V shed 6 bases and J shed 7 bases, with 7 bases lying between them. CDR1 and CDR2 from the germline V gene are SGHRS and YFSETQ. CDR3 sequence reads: CASTWGEKLFF. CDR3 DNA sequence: TGCGCCAGCACCTGGGGTGAAAAACTGTTTTTT.

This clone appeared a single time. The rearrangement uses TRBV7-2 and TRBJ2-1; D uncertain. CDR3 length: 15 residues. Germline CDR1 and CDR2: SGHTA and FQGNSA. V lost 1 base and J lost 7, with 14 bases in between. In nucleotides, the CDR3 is TGTGCCAGCAGCTTAGGCGGTTTTAGAGAAAATGAGCAGTTCTTC. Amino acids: CASSLGGFRENEQFF.

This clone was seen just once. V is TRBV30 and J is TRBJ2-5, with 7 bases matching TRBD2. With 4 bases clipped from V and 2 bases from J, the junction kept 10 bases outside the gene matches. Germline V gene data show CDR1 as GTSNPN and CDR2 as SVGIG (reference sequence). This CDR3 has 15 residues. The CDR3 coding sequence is TGTGCCTGGACGGGGGGTCTCGGGGTTCAAGAGACCCAGTACTTC. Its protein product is CAWTGGLGVQETQYF.

DNA for the CDR3: TGTGCCAGCAGCTTAGACTCAGGTCAGCCCCAGCATTTT. Protein sequence: CASSLDSGQPQHF. The chain is built from TRBV7-9 and TRBJ1-5; D remains ambiguous. The CDR3 totals 13 residues. Germline lookup yields CDR1 SEHNR and CDR2 FQNEAQ (reference sequence). V shed 1 base and J shed 6 bases, with 7 bases lying between them.

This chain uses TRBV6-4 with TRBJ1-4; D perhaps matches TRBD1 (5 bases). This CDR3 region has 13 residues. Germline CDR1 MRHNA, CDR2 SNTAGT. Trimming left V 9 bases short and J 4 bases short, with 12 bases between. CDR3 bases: TGTGCCAGTGAGGGACGGCTTAATGAAAAACTGTTTTTT. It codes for CASEGRLNEKLFF.

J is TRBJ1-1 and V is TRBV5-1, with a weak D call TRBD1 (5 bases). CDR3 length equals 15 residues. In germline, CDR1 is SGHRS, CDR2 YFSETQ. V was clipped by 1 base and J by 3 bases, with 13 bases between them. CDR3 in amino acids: CASSLMPRGYTEAFF. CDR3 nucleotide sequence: TGCGCCAGCAGCTTGATGCCAAGGGGCTACACTGAAGCTTTCTTT.

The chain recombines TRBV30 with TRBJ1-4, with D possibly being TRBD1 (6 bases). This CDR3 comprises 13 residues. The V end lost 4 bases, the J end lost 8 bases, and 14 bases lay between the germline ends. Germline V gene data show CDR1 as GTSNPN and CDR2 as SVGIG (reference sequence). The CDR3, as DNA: TGTGCCTGGAATGGGGGGCTTGGAGAAAAACTGTTTTTT. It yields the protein CAWNGGLGEKLFF. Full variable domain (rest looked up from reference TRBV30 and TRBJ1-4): SQTIHQWPATLVQPVGSPLSLECTVEGTSNPNLYWYRQAAGRGLQLLFYSVGIGQISSEVPQNLSASRPQDRQFILSSKKLLLSDSGFYLCAWNGGLGEKLFFGSGTQLSVL.

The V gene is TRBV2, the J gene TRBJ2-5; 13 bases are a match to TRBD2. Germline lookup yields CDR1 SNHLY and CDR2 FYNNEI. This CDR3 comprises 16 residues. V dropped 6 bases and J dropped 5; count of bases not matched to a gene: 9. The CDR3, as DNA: TGTGCCAGCAGGCGCACTAGCGGGAGGGCCGTCGAGACCCAGTACTTC. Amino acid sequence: CASRRTSGRAVETQYF.

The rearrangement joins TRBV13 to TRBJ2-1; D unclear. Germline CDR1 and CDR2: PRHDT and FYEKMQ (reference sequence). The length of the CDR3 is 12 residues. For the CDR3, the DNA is TGTGCTGTGAGTGGCTCCTACAATGAGCAGTTCTTC. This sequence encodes CAVSGSYNEQFF. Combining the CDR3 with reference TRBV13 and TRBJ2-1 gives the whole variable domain AAGVIQSPRHLIKEKRETATLKCYPIPRHDTVYWYQQGPGQDPQFLISFYEKMQSDKGSIPDRFSAQQFSDYHSELNMSSLELGDSALYFCAVSGSYNEQFFGPGTRLTVL.

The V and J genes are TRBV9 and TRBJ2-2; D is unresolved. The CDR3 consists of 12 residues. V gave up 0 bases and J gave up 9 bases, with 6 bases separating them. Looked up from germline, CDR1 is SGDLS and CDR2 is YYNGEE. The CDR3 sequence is CASSVGTRELFF. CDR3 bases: TGTGCCAGCAGCGTAGGGACGCGGGAGCTGTTTTTT.

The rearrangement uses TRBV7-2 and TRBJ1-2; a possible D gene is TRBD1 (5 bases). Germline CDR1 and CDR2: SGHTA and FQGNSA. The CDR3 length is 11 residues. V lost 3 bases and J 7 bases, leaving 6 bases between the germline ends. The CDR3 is CASSFRAGYTF. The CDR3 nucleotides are TGTGCCAGCAGCTTCAGGGCTGGCTACACCTTC.